The 22 T cell receptor beta chains listed next were all sequenced from one sample in a study of blood T cell repertoires in COVID-19. Method: immunoSEQ multiplex PCR; TCRdb's copy keeps in-frame clones and lacks some. The table has roughly 220,000 clones, approximately 80% seen once. Sequencing was performed on peripheral blood. The receptors come from a woman aged 60 to 75 who had recovered from COVID-19.

The rearrangement links TRBV18 to TRBJ1-2; the match to TRBD1 covers 9 bases. There are 15 residues in the CDR3. Germline V gene sequence: CDR1 KGHSH, CDR2 LQKENI. Unmatched junction bases numbered 9, after V lost 4 bases and J lost 6 bases. The CDR3, as DNA: TGTGCCAGCTCACTTTCGGACAGGGGCCTTGATGGCTACACCTTC. Its translation: CASSLSDRGLDGYTF.

The V and J genes are TRBV7-8 and TRBJ2-7, with 7 bases fitting TRBD2. The CDR3 is made up of 14 amino acids. Germline assignment: CDR1 SGHVS and CDR2 FQNEAQ. V lost 5 bases, J lost 3 bases, and 7 bases stayed unmatched. The CDR3 reads CASSVPGTIYEQYF. Written as DNA, the CDR3 is TGTGCCAGCAGCGTCCCCGGGACTATCTACGAGCAGTACTTC.

V usage is TRBV5-1 and J usage is TRBJ1-1; D might be TRBD1 (5 bases). The germline V gene encodes CDR1 SGHRS and CDR2 YFSETQ. Trimming removed 4 bases at V and 4 bases at J, with 11 bases between. The CDR3 runs 13 residues. For the CDR3, the DNA is TGCGCCAGCAGCCTCCAGGGTAGCACTGAAGCTTTCTTT. Protein product: CASSLQGSTEAFF.

The chain employs TRBV5-4 and TRBJ1-6; no definite D call. This CDR3 contains 16 residues. The V end was cut by 0 bases, the J end by 8 bases, with 15 bases between. Germline-derived CDR1 and CDR2 are SGHNT and YYREEE (reference sequence). In DNA, the CDR3 is TGTGCCAGCAGCTTGGCCCCCCAAGTTGCGGATTCACCCCTCCACTTT. It codes for CASSLAPQVADSPLHF. The whole variable domain, remainder taken from reference TRBV5-4 and TRBJ1-6, is ETGVTQSPTHLIKTRGQQVTLRCSSQSGHNTVSWYQQALGQGPQFIFQYYREEENGRGNFPPRFSGLQFPNYSSELNVNALELDDSALYLCASSLAPQVADSPLHFGNGTRLTVT.

The chain combines TRBV5-4 with TRBJ1-4; 9 nucleotides match TRBD1. The germline gives CDR1 SGHNT, CDR2 YYREEE (reference sequence). The CDR3 runs to 16 residues. Trimming removed 4 bases from V and 7 bases from J; junction bases left unmatched: 11. The CDR3 coding sequence is TGTGCCAGCAGCGTTACAGGGGGCGCGGGACGTGAAAAACTGTTTTTT. Translating gives CASSVTGGAGREKLFF.

J is TRBJ1-1 and V is TRBV7-9; weak D call: TRBD1 (6 bases). CDR1 and CDR2 (germline): SEHNR, FQNEAQ (reference sequence). CDR3 length: 14 amino acids. V was cut by 3 bases and J by 2 bases, with 10 bases left in between. The CDR3 region is CASSFSGHNTEAFF. CDR3 coding DNA: TGTGCCAGCAGCTTTTCGGGACATAACACTGAAGCTTTCTTT.

This sequence joins TRBV19 and TRBJ2-2; TRBD1 might be the D (6 bases). The germline V gene encodes CDR1 LNHDA and CDR2 SQIVND (reference sequence). V lost 1 base and J 5 bases, leaving 8 bases between the germline ends. This CDR3 contains 14 residues. CDR3 in amino acids: CASSIGQGTGELFF. The CDR3 DNA reads as TGTGCCAGTAGTATAGGCCAGGGGACCGGGGAGCTGTTTTTT.

The chain is built from TRBV5-1 and TRBJ1-3, with 7 bases identical to TRBD1. This CDR3 contains 15 residues. Germline assignment: CDR1 SGHRS and CDR2 YFSETQ. Trimming at V came to 4 bases and at J to 2 bases, leaving 6 bases not matched to a gene. The CDR3 nucleotides are TGCGCCAGCAGCCCCATTGGACAGGCTGGAAACACCATATATTTT. Encoded protein: CASSPIGQAGNTIYF.

This clone appeared once. The rearrangement joins TRBV30 to TRBJ2-7; D perhaps matches TRBD2 (6 bases). CDR1 and CDR2 from the germline V gene are GTSNPN and SVGIG (reference sequence). V was cut by 2 bases and J by 1 base, with 15 bases left in between. The CDR3 contains 15 residues. CDR3 coding DNA: TGTGCCTGGAGTAAAGGAGGGGCTGAGTCCTACGAGCAGTACTTC. It is translated as CAWSKGGAESYEQYF. The complete variable domain, with remaining parts taken from reference TRBV30 and TRBJ2-7, reads SQTIHQWPATLVQPVGSPLSLECTVEGTSNPNLYWYRQAAGRGLQLLFYSVGIGQISSEVPQNLSASRPQDRQFILSSKKLLLSDSGFYLCAWSKGGAESYEQYFGPGTRLTVT.

The rearrangement links TRBV5-1 to TRBJ2-1, with 10 nucleotides matching TRBD2. There are 15 residues in the CDR3. J lost 8 bases, V lost 3 bases, and 8 bases had no gene match. Germline V gene data show CDR1 as SGHRS and CDR2 as YFSETQ. The CDR3 protein is CASSSIAGGRDEQFF. CDR3 nucleotide sequence: TGCGCCAGCAGCTCCATAGCGGGGGGAAGGGATGAGCAGTTCTTC. The whole variable domain, filled in from reference TRBV5-1 and TRBJ2-1, reads KAGVTQTPRYLIKTRGQQVTLSCSPISGHRSVSWYQQTPGQGLQFLFEYFSETQRNKGNFPGRFSGRQFSNSRSEMNVSTLELGDSALYLCASSSIAGGRDEQFFGPGTRLTVL.

V usage is TRBV11-3 and J usage is TRBJ2-1; D is possibly TRBD1 (5 bases). Trimming removed 4 bases from V and 7 bases from J, with 11 bases in between. Germline CDR1 is SGHNT and CDR2 is YENEEA. The CDR3 is made up of 13 amino acids. The CDR3 loop reads CASSSWTNNEQFF. DNA of the CDR3: TGTGCCAGCAGCTCGTGGACAAATAATGAGCAGTTCTTC.

This clone was seen a single time. V is TRBV12-3 or TRBV12-4 and J is TRBJ2-2; D might be TRBD1 (6 bases). The CDR3 is made up of 13 amino acids. V was cut by 7 bases and J by 7 bases, with 13 bases left in between. The CDR3 sequence is CASNPTGVGELFF. Here the CDR3 DNA reads TGTGCCAGCAACCCGACAGGCGTCGGGGAGCTGTTTTTT.

The chain links TRBV5-6 to TRBJ2-7, with D perhaps TRBD1 (5 bases). Germline CDR1 SGHDT, CDR2 YYEEEE. The CDR3 runs 14 residues. Trimming removed 0 bases from V and 6 bases from J, with 13 bases in between. In DNA, the CDR3 is TGTGCCAGCAGCTTGGTCCAGGGTATCTCCGAGCAGTACTTC. Its protein product is CASSLVQGISEQYF.

The gene calls are TRBV6-2 or TRBV6-3 and TRBJ1-4, with TRBD1 as a possible D gene (5 bases). There are 16 residues in the CDR3. With 6 bases removed from V and 4 bases from J, the gap between germline ends came to 18 bases. CDR1 is MNHEY, CDR2 SVGEGT, per germline. CDR3 DNA: TGTGCCAGCAGCCGGTCGCAGGACACGGATAATGAAAAACTGTTTTTT. Protein sequence: CASSRSQDTDNEKLFF.

This sequence joins TRBV6-6 and TRBJ2-5, with 9 nucleotides matching TRBD2. With 8 bases clipped from V and 1 base from J, the junction kept 8 bases outside the gene matches. Germline lookup yields CDR1 MNHNY and CDR2 SVGAGI (reference sequence). The CDR3 runs to 15 residues. This CDR3 is CASGRGGGGQETQYF. In DNA form, the CDR3 reads TGTGCCAGCGGCCGCGGGGGGGGTGGCCAAGAGACCCAGTACTTC.

The chain carries TRBV3-1 (or the pseudogene TRBV3-2) and TRBJ1-6; 9 positions agree with TRBD1. V lost 1 base to trimming and J lost 9 bases; unmatched junction nucleotides: 4. This CDR3 is built from 15 residues. Germline V CDR1 and CDR2: LGHDT, YNNKEL (reference sequence). The CDR3: CASSQAGTGTSPLHF. The CDR3 DNA reads as TGTGCCAGCAGCCAAGCCGGGACAGGGACTTCACCCCTCCACTTT.

The chain combines TRBV5-8 with TRBJ1-1; 9 bases are shared with TRBD1. Germline trimming cut 9 bases from V and 4 bases from J; bases unmatched to any gene: 19. CDR1 is SGHTS, CDR2 YDEGEE, per germline. This CDR3 region has 17 residues. The CDR3: CATFLDRGQARFTEAFF. The CDR3 DNA sequence: TGTGCCACTTTCTTGGACAGGGGTCAAGCGAGGTTCACTGAAGCTTTCTTT.

The chain links TRBV24-1 to TRBJ2-1, with 9 positions matching TRBD1. The germline gives CDR1 KGHDR, CDR2 SFDVKD. This CDR3 spans 15 amino acids. The V and J ends lost 7 bases and 4 bases, in that order; junction bases with no gene match: 7. As DNA, the CDR3 is TGTGCCACCAGCCCATCGGGACAGGGTTACAATGAGCAGTTCTTC. Protein product: CATSPSGQGYNEQFF.

This clone was picked up a small number of times. This rearrangement joins TRBV7-2 to TRBJ1-5; 8 bases fit TRBD1. This CDR3 has 14 residues. Germline V gene data show CDR1 as SGHTA and CDR2 as FQGNSA. V lost 0 bases to trimming and J lost 7 bases; unmatched junction nucleotides: 2. The CDR3 here is CASSLATGDQPQHF. The CDR3 DNA is TGTGCCAGCAGCTTAGCGACAGGGGACCAGCCCCAGCATTTT.

The genes are TRBV19 and TRBJ1-5; D unclear. The CDR3 is 15 amino acids. CDR1 is LNHDA, CDR2 SQIVND, per germline (reference sequence). V was cut by 0 bases and J by 7 bases, with 13 bases left in between. Here the CDR3 reads CASSIESAAGQPQHF. DNA of the CDR3: TGTGCCAGTAGTATAGAATCGGCAGCGGGACAGCCCCAGCATTTT.

The rearrangement uses TRBV7-9 and TRBJ1-1, with a weak D call TRBD1 (5 bases). The CDR3 covers 15 residues. Trimming shortened V by 5 bases and J by 5 bases, and 18 bases separated the two germline ends. Germline lookup yields CDR1 SEHNR and CDR2 FQNEAQ (reference sequence). Here the CDR3 reads CASSRLTGERTEAFF. CDR3 nucleotides: TGTGCCAGCAGCCGTCTCACGGGGGAGAGGACTGAAGCTTTCTTT.

The J gene is TRBJ1-1, the V gene TRBV5-1; D not certain. Germline V gives CDR1 SGHRS, CDR2 YFSETQ. The CDR3 has 14 amino acids. V was shortened by 0 bases and J by 11 bases, with 17 bases between the two germline ends. The CDR3 here is CASSLVGTLPGAFF. In DNA form, the CDR3 reads TGCGCCAGCAGCTTGGTTGGCACCCTACCGGGGGCTTTCTTT.